This record concerns one T cell receptor (beta chain) sequence. These data belong to a study of blood T cell repertoires in COVID-19. The authors' processing: For nucleated cells, counts were estimated from reference gene primer amplification. The data were produced by immunoSEQ multiplex PCR, yet TCRdb's version contains in-frame clones alone and is incomplete. V and J calls and clone size are those listed in that table; D and trimming were worked out from the DNA. The profile shows 150,000 or so clones, around 85% of them singletons. The origin of this receptor is a woman over 75 with acute or convalescent COVID-19. The sample was peripheral blood.

The CDR3 here is CASSQLFRGRGEQYF. The CDR3 DNA is TGCGCCAGCAGCCAACTATTCAGGGGGAGAGGCGAGCAGTACTTC. The J gene is TRBJ2-7, the V gene TRBV4-3; TRBD1 matches 7 bases. The CDR3 length is 15 residues. CDR1 LGHNA and CDR2 YSLEER come from the germline V gene. J gave up 6 bases and V 2 bases, and 10 bases lay outside the gene matches.